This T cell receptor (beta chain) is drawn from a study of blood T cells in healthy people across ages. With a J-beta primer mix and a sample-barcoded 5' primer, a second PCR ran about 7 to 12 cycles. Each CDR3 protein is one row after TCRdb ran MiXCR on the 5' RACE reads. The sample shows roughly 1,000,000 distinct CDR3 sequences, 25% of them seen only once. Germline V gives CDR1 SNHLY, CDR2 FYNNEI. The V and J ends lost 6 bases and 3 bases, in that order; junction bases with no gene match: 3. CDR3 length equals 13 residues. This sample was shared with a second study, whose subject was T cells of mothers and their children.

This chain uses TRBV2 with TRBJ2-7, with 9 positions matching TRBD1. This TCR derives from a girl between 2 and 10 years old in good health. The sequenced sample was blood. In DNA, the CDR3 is TGTGCCAGCAGGAGGGACAGGGACTACGAGCAGTACTTC. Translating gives CASRRDRDYEQYF.